This T cell receptor (beta chain) is drawn from a study of shared clonotypes between healthy human individuals. It was at deep level that the assay was run. Clones were sequenced by immunoSEQ multiplex PCR, and TCRdb holds only the in-frame ones, with some missing. The table shows about 2.3 million clones, with approximately 93% occurring only once. The investigators split CD4+ cells into a CD45RA+ naive subset and a CD45RA-negative memory subset. Remarks on this clone: Its cognate antigen is unknown.

Study-level points and caveats: The rarefaction results pointed to incomplete sorted-subset sequencing despite large depth. Sharing across a few donors was seen in approximately 5.2% of naive CD4 clonotypes.

The TCR originated in a man younger than 30 in good health. Some clones in this sample may be carry-over from other donors' samples. The sequenced material came from naive CD4+ T cells from PBMCs. The subset was: CD45RA+ positively selected.

The CDR3 loop is CASSSRRDFHPNEQFF. The CDR3 coding sequence is TGTGCCAGCAGTTCTCGACGGGACTTCCATCCCAATGAGCAGTTCTTC. This chain links TRBV28 with TRBJ2-1, with D maybe TRBD2 (6 bases). CDR1 is MDHEN, CDR2 SYDVKM, per germline. Between the trimmed V and J ends, which lost 4 bases and 6 bases, there was a span of 19 bases. The CDR3 has 16 residues.